Sequencing of this TCR beta chain was carried out in a study of T cell responses to AZD1222 COVID-19 vaccine. Only in-frame clones appear in the TCRdb table, and some are missing; sequencing was by immunoSEQ multiplex PCR. The table has about 110,000 clones, 87% seen once. Notes on the study in general: Regions 160-218 and 743-854 held dominance among vaccine-associated CD4 TCRs, which spanned spike. Among AZD1222 vaccinees, only six or seven were seropositive at baseline. Regions left unmutated in variants are reportedly the target of nearly half of spike-specific TCRs. Spike-specific TCR breadth rose after two AZD1222 doses, and depth rose as well.

On this clone: Its antigen is not known.

Germline CDR1 is SGHDN and CDR2 is FVKESK. With 1 base removed from V and 1 base from J, the gap between germline ends came to 5 bases. The CDR3 loop spans 13 amino acids. Sequenced material: peripheral blood, taken on day 0 of AZD1222 vaccination. The chain employs TRBV14 and TRBJ2-7, with unresolved D. The receptor's source is an adult in good health. CDR3: CASSQAVSYEQYF. For the CDR3, the DNA is TGTGCCAGCAGCCAAGCTGTTTCCTACGAGCAGTACTTC. Complete variable domain (other parts from reference TRBV14 and TRBJ2-7): EAGVTQFPSHSVIEKGQTVTLRCDPISGHDNLYWYRRVMGKEIKFLLHFVKESKQDESGMPNNRFLAERTGGTYSTLKVQPAELEDSGVYFCASSQAVSYEQYFGPGTRLTVT.